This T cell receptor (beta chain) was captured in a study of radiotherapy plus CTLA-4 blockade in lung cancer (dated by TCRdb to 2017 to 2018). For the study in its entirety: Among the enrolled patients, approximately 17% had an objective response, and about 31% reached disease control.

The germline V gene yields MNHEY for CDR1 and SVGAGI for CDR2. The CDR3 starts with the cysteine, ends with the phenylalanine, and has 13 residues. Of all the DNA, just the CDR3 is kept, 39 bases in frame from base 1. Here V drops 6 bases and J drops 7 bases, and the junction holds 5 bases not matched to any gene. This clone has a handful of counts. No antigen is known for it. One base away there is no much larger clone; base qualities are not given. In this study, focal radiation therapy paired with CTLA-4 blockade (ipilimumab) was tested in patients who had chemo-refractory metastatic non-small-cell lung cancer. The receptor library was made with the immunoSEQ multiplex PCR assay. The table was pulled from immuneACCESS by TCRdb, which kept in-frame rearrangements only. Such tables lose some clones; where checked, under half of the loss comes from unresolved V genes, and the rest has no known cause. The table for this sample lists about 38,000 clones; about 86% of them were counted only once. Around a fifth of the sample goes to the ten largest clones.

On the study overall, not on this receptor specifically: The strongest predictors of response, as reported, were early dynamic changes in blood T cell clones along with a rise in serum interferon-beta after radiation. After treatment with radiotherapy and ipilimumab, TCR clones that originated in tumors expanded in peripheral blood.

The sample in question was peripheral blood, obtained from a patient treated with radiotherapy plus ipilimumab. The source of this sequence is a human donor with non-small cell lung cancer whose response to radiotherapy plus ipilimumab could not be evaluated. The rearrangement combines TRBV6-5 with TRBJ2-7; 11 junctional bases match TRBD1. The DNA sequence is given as TGTGCCAGCAGCGGACAGGGGGCGCGTGAGCAGTACTTC. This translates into CASSGQGAREQYF.